The source of this T cell receptor (beta chain) is a study of cytomegalovirus exposure and HLA in healthy donors. Study conclusions and caveats: Compared with the roughly 700-donor mean, an Asian-associated ancestry cluster reportedly had fewer N-insertions, according to a later analysis. Cytomegalovirus-associated TCR beta chains were listed, numbering 150 to 200.

About this clone itself: Its matching antigen is unknown.

The germline CDR1 and CDR2 sequences are MNHNS and SASEGT. The CDR3 consists of 15 residues. While unrecorded immune exposures were likely, the donors were nominally healthy when sampled. Vbeta (60) and Jbeta (13) primers were used in the PCR. The table came from immunoSEQ multiplex PCR; TCRdb's copy has only in-frame clones and leaves some out. Here the sample spans more than 95,000 clones, around 80% being singletons. This receptor was taken from an older woman in good health and CMV-seropositive. V is TRBV6-1 and J is TRBJ2-5; TRBD1 aligns across 8 bases. The DNA end is a closer match to TRBJ2-7, so the J assignment may be wrong. Input material: PBMCs. Here the CDR3 reads CASRDRDRRRYEQYF. CDR3 nucleotide sequence: TGTGCCAGCAGGGACAGGGATCGGAGGCGATACGAGCAGTACTTC.